This is a list of T cell receptor beta chains from one sample in a study of PD-1 blockade in classical Hodgkin lymphoma. TCRdb's table, derived via immunoSEQ multiplex PCR, lists solely in-frame clones and lacks some. Of approximately 19,000 clones in the sample, around 82% were seen once. The sample in question was peripheral blood mononuclear cells (PBMCs), obtained before the fourth cycle of nivolumab. These receptors originate from a human donor with classical Hodgkin lymphoma. Each CDR3 is given with its conserved first and last residue. The D gene is left open where the match is weak.

CDR3: CASNSPTTEDQPQHF; D: .; J: TRBJ1-5; V: TRBV6-5
CDR3: CASSLSLLREANTGELFF; D: .; J: TRBJ2-2; V: TRBV5-1
CDR3: CASSLTANTEAFF; D: .; J: TRBJ1-1; V: TRBV19
CDR3: CASSLDGVGRGTGNTIYF; D: .; J: TRBJ1-3; V: TRBV7-9
CDR3: CASSLRGENSPLHF; D: .; J: TRBJ1-6; V: TRBV19
CDR3: CASSRTGQGISGANVLTF; D: TRBD1; J: TRBJ2-6; V: TRBV5-4
CDR3: CASSQVLRANTGELFF; D: .; J: TRBJ2-2; V: TRBV14
CDR3: CASSRTGGHLAKNIQYF; D: TRBD1; J: TRBJ2-4; V: TRBV28
CDR3: CASSQDSTATNEKLFF; D: .; J: TRBJ1-4; V: TRBV4-1
CDR3: CASSMIGVGFYGYTF; D: .; J: TRBJ1-2; V: TRBV7-9
CDR3: CSLTPGGKYNEQFF; D: .; J: TRBJ2-1; V: TRBV29-1
CDR3: CASSIDAGVPQETQYF; D: .; J: TRBJ2-5; V: TRBV5-1
CDR3: CASRPTGTVNTEAFF; D: .; J: TRBJ1-1; V: TRBV11-1
CDR3: CASSEVYRDQPQHF; D: .; J: TRBJ1-5; V: TRBV6-1
CDR3: CASSQEASAGGISYEQYF; D: TRBD2; J: TRBJ2-7; V: TRBV4-3
CDR3: CASSLGGGYNEQFF; D: .; J: TRBJ2-1; V: TRBV5-4
CDR3: CASSIAGGYNEQFF; D: TRBD2; J: TRBJ2-1; V: TRBV25-1
CDR3: CASSPLGGSYEQYF; D: .; J: TRBJ2-7; V: TRBV6-5
CDR3: CASSEPGLPKLSRQFF; D: TRBD2; J: TRBJ2-1; V: TRBV6-1
CDR3: CASSLARDPAWETQYF; D: .; J: TRBJ2-5; V: TRBV7-2
CDR3: CARGLAGYNEQFF; D: TRBD2; J: TRBJ2-1; V: TRBV10-3
CDR3: CASSPPSGRGNTEAFF; D: .; J: TRBJ1-1; V: TRBV16
CDR3: CAISETNTGELFF; D: .; J: TRBJ2-2; V: TRBV10-3
CDR3: CASSHPVNTEAFF; D: .; J: TRBJ1-1; V: TRBV18
CDR3: CAWSQGSDQPQHF; D: .; J: TRBJ1-5; V: TRBV30
CDR3: CASSQDRFSLAAFF; D: .; J: TRBJ1-1; V: TRBV4-3
CDR3: CASSSSTGTDTQYF; D: .; J: TRBJ2-3; V: TRBV5-5
CDR3: CASSLDGYGYTF; D: .; J: TRBJ1-2; V: TRBV5-6
CDR3: CASSPGYNEQFF; D: .; J: TRBJ2-1; V: TRBV28
CDR3: CASSYEEGQVSGELFF; D: TRBD1; J: TRBJ2-2; V: TRBV6-5
CDR3: CASSRTGGTYEQYF; D: TRBD1; J: TRBJ2-7; V: TRBV7-2